The 19 T cell receptor beta chains in this list originate from one sample, sequenced in a study of shared clonotypes between healthy human individuals. Generated by immunoSEQ multiplex PCR, the TCRdb table keeps only in-frame clones and is missing some. This sample has just over 2,000,000 clones; roughly 94% occur once, and the top ten carry 0.1% to 0.15%. Sequencing was carried out using naive CD4+ T cells sorted from blood. Subset described: CD45RA+ positively selected. These receptors were collected from a man aged 18 to 29 in good health.

CDR3 protein: CASSFSGAYEQYF. The CDR3 DNA reads TGTGCCAGCAGCTTTTCCGGAGCCTACGAGCAGTACTTC. V usage is TRBV7-9 and J usage is TRBJ2-7; no clear D gene. In germline, CDR1 is SEHNR, CDR2 FQNEAQ (reference sequence). CDR3 length: 13 amino acids. Trimming took 3 bases from V and 2 from J, leaving 8 bases between them.

This clone was counted a single time. This CDR3 is also generated by other DNA sequences in the sample. The J gene is TRBJ2-5, the V gene TRBV5-1; D uncertain. V lost 5 bases and J lost 1, with 6 bases in between. The CDR3 is made up of 12 amino acids. CDR1 is SGHRS, CDR2 YFSETQ, per germline. In DNA, the CDR3 is TGCGCCAGCAGGGAGTCCCAAGAGACCCAGTACTTC. Protein sequence: CASRESQETQYF.

V usage is TRBV5-4 and J usage is TRBJ1-1; possibly TRBD1 for D (5 bases). The CDR3 is 14 residues long. Germline CDR1 reads SGHNT; CDR2 reads YYREEE (reference sequence). With 0 bases removed from V and 2 bases from J, the gap between germline ends came to 8 bases. The CDR3 nucleotides read TGTGCCAGCAGCTTGGGGGGCATTAACACTGAAGCTTTCTTT. It codes for CASSLGGINTEAFF.

The genes are TRBV30 and TRBJ2-7; D is unclear. Germline assignment: CDR1 GTSNPN and CDR2 SVGIG (reference sequence). CDR3 size: 12 residues. V shed 2 bases and J shed 6 bases, with 11 bases lying between them. CDR3: CAWSYQWSEQYF. In DNA form, the CDR3 reads TGTGCCTGGAGTTACCAGTGGAGCGAGCAGTACTTC.

The chain carries TRBV7-2 and TRBJ1-4; no clear D. The CDR3 has 15 amino acids. V was cut by 1 base and J by 2 bases, with 8 bases left in between. The germline CDR1 and CDR2 sequences are SGHTA and FQGNSA. The CDR3 sequence is CASSLVGMTNEKLFF. Here the CDR3 DNA reads TGTGCCAGCAGCTTAGTCGGGATGACTAATGAAAAACTGTTTTTT.

The J gene is TRBJ2-1, the V gene TRBV11-1; TRBD2 matches 7 bases. Germline V gene lookup returns CDR1 SGHAT and CDR2 FQDESV (reference sequence). The CDR3 extends over 17 amino acids. V shed 5 bases and J 0 bases; nucleotides not matched to a gene: 10. CDR3 in DNA: TGTGCCAGCAGCCCCTCAGTTGGCGGGGGCTCCTACAATGAGCAGTTCTTC. Its protein product is CASSPSVGGGSYNEQFF.

Of note for this clone: Other DNA sequences of this sample code for an identical CDR3. V is TRBV11-3 and J is TRBJ2-5; D ambiguous. The CDR3 totals 13 residues. The V end lost 5 bases, the J end lost 1 base, and 8 bases lay between the germline ends. Per germline, CDR1 SGHNT and CDR2 YENEEA. CDR3 residues: CASSPGGQETQYF. The CDR3 DNA sequence: TGTGCCAGCAGCCCAGGTGGCCAAGAGACCCAGTACTTC.

The chain uses TRBV10-2 and TRBJ1-3; 10 bases line up with TRBD1. The CDR3 is 15 residues long. The V and J ends lost 6 bases and 6 bases, in that order; junction bases with no gene match: 8. Germline values: CDR1 WSHSY, CDR2 SAAADI. CDR3 DNA: TGCGCCAGCAGCGCCGGGACAGGGGTAGAAAACACCATATATTTT. It translates to CASSAGTGVENTIYF.

The V call is TRBV6-1, the J call TRBJ2-7; 7 nucleotides line up with TRBD1. Germline CDR1 reads MNHNS; CDR2 reads SASEGT. This CDR3 spans 12 amino acids. Here the CDR3 DNA reads TGTGCGTCAGGGACAGAGACCTACGAGCAGTACTTC. This sequence encodes CASGTETYEQYF.

The J gene is TRBJ1-3, the V gene TRBV11-1; 7 bases align to TRBD1. Germline lookup yields CDR1 SGHAT and CDR2 FQDESV (reference sequence). This CDR3 has 15 residues. The J segment lost 2 bases and the V segment lost 5 bases, leaving 6 bases of the junction unmatched. The CDR3 spells CASSVTGDPGNTIYF. The CDR3 nucleotides read TGTGCCAGCAGCGTAACAGGGGACCCTGGAAACACCATATATTTT.

The chain links TRBV7-2 to TRBJ2-2, with 7 bases aligning to TRBD2. From germline, CDR1 is SGHTA and CDR2 FQGNSA. J was trimmed by 2 bases and V by 5 bases; bases with no gene match: 8. This CDR3 is 16 amino acids long. The CDR3 loop reads CASSRGLGFNTGELFF. The CDR3 nucleotides read TGTGCCAGCAGCCGCGGACTAGGTTTTAACACCGGGGAGCTGTTTTTT.

For this clone: The same CDR3 can be traced to other DNA sequences in this sample. This chain joins TRBV12-2 and TRBJ2-7; TRBD1 reflects the table's D call only, with no check against the DNA. TRBV12-2 has pseudogene status. The CDR3 is 20 residues long. The CDR3 bases are TGTGCAAGTCCTGATAAATCAGGGGGCCTCCGCGATATCTTAACCTACGAGCAGTACTTC. Encoded protein: CASPDKSGGLRDILTYEQYF.

The chain is built from TRBV6-5 and TRBJ2-7; the match to TRBD1 covers 8 bases. This CDR3 has 14 amino acids. The V gene's germline CDR1 is MNHEY and CDR2 SVGAGI. Trimming at V came to 6 bases and at J to 0 bases, leaving 4 bases not matched to a gene. CDR3 in DNA: TGTGCCAGCAGGCGGACAGGGCGCTCCTACGAGCAGTACTTC. Protein sequence: CASRRTGRSYEQYF.

In the case of this clone: At the DNA level, this CDR3 is encoded by other sequences in the same sample as well. V gene TRBV5-1 combines with J gene TRBJ2-3, with 7 bases aligning to TRBD1. The germline CDR1 and CDR2 sequences are SGHRS and YFSETQ. The junction had 4 bases not matched to a gene; V was cut back by 4 bases and J by 2 bases. The length of the CDR3 is 14 residues. CDR3 DNA: TGCGCCAGCAGCACCGGACAGGCCACAGATACGCAGTATTTT. Protein product: CASSTGQATDTQYF.

The DNA for the CDR3 is TGTGCCAGCAGCGTAGACGGTGGGTCAACTTATGGCTACACCTTC. Translated, it gives CASSVDGGSTYGYTF. The chain joins TRBV9 to TRBJ1-2; D gene ambiguous. V gave up 0 bases and J gave up 5 bases, with 14 bases separating them. The CDR3 loop spans 15 amino acids. Per germline, CDR1 SGDLS and CDR2 YYNGEE.

The gene calls are TRBV7-2 and TRBJ2-7; TRBD2 agrees at 10 bases. The germline V gene encodes CDR1 SGHTA and CDR2 FQGNSA. The junction had 14 bases not matched to a gene; V was cut back by 5 bases and J by 10 bases. The CDR3 runs 15 residues. CDR3: CASSGRTSGQTHQYF. The CDR3, as DNA: TGTGCCAGCAGCGGAAGGACTAGCGGTCAGACACATCAGTACTTC.

The chain employs TRBV5-1 and TRBJ2-7; tentatively, D is TRBD2 (5 bases). The CDR3 totals 13 residues. The V gene's germline CDR1 is SGHRS and CDR2 YFSETQ. The V gene lost 5 bases and the J gene lost 0 bases, with 9 bases spanning the gap. The CDR3 coding sequence is TGCGCCAGCAGGGACTTTAACTCCTACGAGCAGTACTTC. This gives the protein CASRDFNSYEQYF. Filled out from reference TRBV5-1 and TRBJ2-7, the complete variable domain reads KAGVTQTPRYLIKTRGQQVTLSCSPISGHRSVSWYQQTPGQGLQFLFEYFSETQRNKGNFPGRFSGRQFSNSRSEMNVSTLELGDSALYLCASRDFNSYEQYFGPGTRLTVT.

This clone was seen more than once but under ten times. The genes are TRBV5-4 and TRBJ2-2; 9 bases match TRBD1. J was trimmed by 4 bases and V by 5 bases; bases with no gene match: 9. The CDR3 totals 16 residues. Germline-derived CDR1 and CDR2 are SGHNT and YYREEE (reference sequence). CDR3 sequence (DNA): TGTGCCAGCAGGGACAGGGGAACGGGAATCACCGGGGAGCTGTTTTTT. This encodes CASRDRGTGITGELFF.

In DNA form, the CDR3 reads TGCGCCAGCAGCTTGACGGGACATTCTTCCTACGAGCAGTACTTC. Its translation is CASSLTGHSSYEQYF. This rearrangement joins TRBV5-1 to TRBJ2-7, with D perhaps TRBD1 (6 bases). The V end lost 1 base, the J end lost 1 base, and 12 bases lay between the germline ends. This CDR3 region has 15 residues. The germline V gene has CDR1 SGHRS and CDR2 YFSETQ.